The clone carrying this T cell receptor (beta chain) was counted ten times or more. Transcripts of RNA were the source for amplifying TCR beta CDR3 regions. Amplification began with first-round RT-PCR using HTBI primers, then second-round multiplex PCR was performed. TCRdb used MiXCR to reprocess the multiplex PCR reads, holding one entry per CDR3 protein. In the table there are 350,000 to 450,000 distinct CDR3 sequences, around 20% of which are singletons. The data derive from a study of Graves' ophthalmopathy and Graves' hyperthyroidism. Germline CDR1 SNHLY, CDR2 FYNNEI. V lost 8 bases and J lost 0, with 8 bases in between. The CDR3 is made up of 12 amino acids. The study excluded patients with other autoimmune diseases, uncontrolled infections, pregnancy or lactation.

The sample was peripheral blood. The V and J genes are TRBV2 and TRBJ2-7; weak D call: TRBD1 (6 bases). The TCR sequence derives from a woman aged 18-29 years with Graves' ophthalmopathy. The CDR3 bases are TGTGCCAGCCGACAGGACTCCTACGAGCAGTACTTC. Protein sequence: CASRQDSYEQYF.